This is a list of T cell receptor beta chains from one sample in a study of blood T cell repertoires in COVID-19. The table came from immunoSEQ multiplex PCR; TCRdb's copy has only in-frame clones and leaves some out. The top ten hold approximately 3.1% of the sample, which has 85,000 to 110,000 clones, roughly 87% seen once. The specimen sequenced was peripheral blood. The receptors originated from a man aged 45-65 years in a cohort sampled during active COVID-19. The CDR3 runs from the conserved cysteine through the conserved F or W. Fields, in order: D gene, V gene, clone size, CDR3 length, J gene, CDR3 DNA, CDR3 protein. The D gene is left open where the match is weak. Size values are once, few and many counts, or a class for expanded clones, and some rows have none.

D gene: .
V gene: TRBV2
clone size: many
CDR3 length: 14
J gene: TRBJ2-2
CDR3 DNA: TGTGCCAGCAGACAGGGTGAAAACACCGGGGAGCTGTTTTTT
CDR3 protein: CASRQGENTGELFF

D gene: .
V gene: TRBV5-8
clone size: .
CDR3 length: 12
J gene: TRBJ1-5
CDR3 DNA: TGTGCCAGCAGCCCTCGGTATCAGCCCCAGCATTTT
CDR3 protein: CASSPRYQPQHF

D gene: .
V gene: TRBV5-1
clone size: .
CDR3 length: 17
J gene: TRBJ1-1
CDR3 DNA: TGCGCCAGCAGCTCCGGCTTAGGACAGAACATGAACACTGAAGCTTTCTTT
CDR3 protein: CASSSGLGQNMNTEAFF

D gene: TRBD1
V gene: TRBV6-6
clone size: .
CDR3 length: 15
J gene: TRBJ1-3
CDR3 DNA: TGTGCCAGCAGTCCGACCGGACAGGGTGGAAACACCATATATTTT
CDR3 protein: CASSPTGQGGNTIYF

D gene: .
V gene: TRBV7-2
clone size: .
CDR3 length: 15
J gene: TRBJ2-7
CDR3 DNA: TGTGCCAGCAGCTTATTGCCGGGTCCCAACTACGAGCAGTACTTC
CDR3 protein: CASSLLPGPNYEQYF

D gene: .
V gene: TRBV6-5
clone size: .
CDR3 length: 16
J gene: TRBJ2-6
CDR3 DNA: TGTGCCAGCAGCTACGCCAGGGCCTCTGGGGCCAACGTCCTGACTTTC
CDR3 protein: CASSYARASGANVLTF

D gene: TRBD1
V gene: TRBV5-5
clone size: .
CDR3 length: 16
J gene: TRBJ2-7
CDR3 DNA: TGTGCCAGCAGCTTGGCTTCCCGCCAGGGGGCGTCCGAGCAGTACTTC
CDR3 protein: CASSLASRQGASEQYF

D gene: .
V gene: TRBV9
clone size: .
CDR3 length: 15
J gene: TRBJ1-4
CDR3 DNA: TGTGCCAGCAGCGTAGGTCCGGGGGTTAATGAAAAACTGTTTTTT
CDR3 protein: CASSVGPGVNEKLFF

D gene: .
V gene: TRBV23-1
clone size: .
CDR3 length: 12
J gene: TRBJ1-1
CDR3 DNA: TGCGCCAGCAGTCAATCGTTCCCGGGAGCTTTCTTT
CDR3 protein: CASSQSFPGAFF

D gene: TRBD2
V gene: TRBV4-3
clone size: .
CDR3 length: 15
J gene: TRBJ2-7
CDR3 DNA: TGCGCCAGCAGCCAAGCTAGCGGGGGATCCTACGAGCAGTACTTC
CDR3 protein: CASSQASGGSYEQYF

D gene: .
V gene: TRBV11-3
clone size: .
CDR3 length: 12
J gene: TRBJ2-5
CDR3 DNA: TGTGCCAGCAGTTCCAGGGAAGAGACCCAGTACTTC
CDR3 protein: CASSSREETQYF

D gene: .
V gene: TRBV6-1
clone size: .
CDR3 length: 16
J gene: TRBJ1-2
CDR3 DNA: TGTGCCAGCAGTGTCACGGGATCCTTCCTTAACTATGGCTACACCTTC
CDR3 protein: CASSVTGSFLNYGYTF

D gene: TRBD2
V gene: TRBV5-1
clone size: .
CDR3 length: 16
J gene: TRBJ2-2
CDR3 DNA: TGCGCCAGCAGCCCGGGAGGCAGCCGATACACCGGGGAGCTGTTTTTT
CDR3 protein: CASSPGGSRYTGELFF

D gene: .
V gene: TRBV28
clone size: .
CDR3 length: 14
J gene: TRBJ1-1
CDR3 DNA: TGTGCCAGCAGTTTAGTACAGCCGAACACTGAAGCTTTCTTT
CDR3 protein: CASSLVQPNTEAFF

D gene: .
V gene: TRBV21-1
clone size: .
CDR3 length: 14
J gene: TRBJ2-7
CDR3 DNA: TGTGCCAGCAGCAAAGTGAAACAGAACTACGAGCAGTACTTC
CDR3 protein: CASSKVKQNYEQYF

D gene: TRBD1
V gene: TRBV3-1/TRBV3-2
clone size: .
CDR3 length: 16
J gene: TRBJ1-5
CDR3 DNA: TGTGCCAGCAGCCAAGCCGGGACAGGGGGAAGTCAGCCCCAGCATTTT
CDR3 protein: CASSQAGTGGSQPQHF

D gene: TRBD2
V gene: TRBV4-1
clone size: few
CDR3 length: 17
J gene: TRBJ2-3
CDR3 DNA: TGCGCCAGCAGCCACGCGGGGACTAGCGGGGTCTCAGATACGCAGTATTTT
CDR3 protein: CASSHAGTSGVSDTQYF

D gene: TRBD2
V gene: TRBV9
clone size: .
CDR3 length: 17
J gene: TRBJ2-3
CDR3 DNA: TGTGCCAGCAGCGCTTCGACTAGCGGGGGGCGCGGGGATACGCAGTATTTT
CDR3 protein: CASSASTSGGRGDTQYF

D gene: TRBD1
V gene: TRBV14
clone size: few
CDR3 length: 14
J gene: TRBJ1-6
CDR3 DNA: TGTGCCAGCAGCGCCGGACAGGGCGCCTCACCCCTCCACTTT
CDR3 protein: CASSAGQGASPLHF

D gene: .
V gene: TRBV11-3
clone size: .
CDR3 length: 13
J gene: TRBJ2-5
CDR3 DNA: TGTGCCAGCAGTTGGAGCCCGGTGGAGACCCAGTACTTC
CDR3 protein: CASSWSPVETQYF

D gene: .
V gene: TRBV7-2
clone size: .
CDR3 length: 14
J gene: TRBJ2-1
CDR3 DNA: TGTGCCAGCAGCCCCGCTGCGGGCGACAATGAGCAGTTCTTC
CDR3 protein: CASSPAAGDNEQFF

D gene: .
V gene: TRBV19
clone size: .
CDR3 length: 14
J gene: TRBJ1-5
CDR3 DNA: TGTGCCAGTAGTATCGTAGGGCAGGGTCAGCCCCAGCATTTT
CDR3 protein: CASSIVGQGQPQHF

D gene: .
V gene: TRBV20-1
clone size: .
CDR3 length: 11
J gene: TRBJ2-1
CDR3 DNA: TGCAGTGCTGGCGGCGGGGATGAGCAGTTCTTC
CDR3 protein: CSAGGGDEQFF

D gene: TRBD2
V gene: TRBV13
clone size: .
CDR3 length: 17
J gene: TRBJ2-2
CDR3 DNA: TGTGCCAGCAGCTTAGAGCCGGGACTAGCGGACACCGGGGAGCTGTTTTTT
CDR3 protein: CASSLEPGLADTGELFF

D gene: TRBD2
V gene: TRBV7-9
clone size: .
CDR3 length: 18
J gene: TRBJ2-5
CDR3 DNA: TGTGCCAGCAGCTTAGCGCACGCTAGCGGGGGAATAAAAGAGACCCAGTACTTC
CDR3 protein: CASSLAHASGGIKETQYF

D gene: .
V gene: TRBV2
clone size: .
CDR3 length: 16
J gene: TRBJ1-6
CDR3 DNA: TGTGCCAGCAAACAGGGAGTAAGCTCCTATAATTCACCCCTCCACTTT
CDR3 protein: CASKQGVSSYNSPLHF

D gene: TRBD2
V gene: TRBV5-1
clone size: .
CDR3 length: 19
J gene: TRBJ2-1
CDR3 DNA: TGCGCCAGCAGCTCGGGACTAGCGGGGGGTCCGATCTCCTACAATGAGCAGTTCTTC
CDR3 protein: CASSSGLAGGPISYNEQFF

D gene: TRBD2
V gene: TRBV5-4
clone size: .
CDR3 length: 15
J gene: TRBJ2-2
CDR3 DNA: TGTGCCAGCAGCTCTAGCGGGGGTGGGGCCGGGGAGCTGTTTTTT
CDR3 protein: CASSSSGGGAGELFF

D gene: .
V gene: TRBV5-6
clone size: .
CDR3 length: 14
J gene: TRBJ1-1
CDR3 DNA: TGTGCCAGCAGCTTGGAGAGGCTGAACACTGAAGCTTTCTTT
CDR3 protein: CASSLERLNTEAFF

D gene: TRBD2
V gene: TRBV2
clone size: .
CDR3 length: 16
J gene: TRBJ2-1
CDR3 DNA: TGTGCCAGCAGTGAAGCCGGGCTAGCGGGGGGGCCGGGGCAGTTCTTC
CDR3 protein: CASSEAGLAGGPGQFF

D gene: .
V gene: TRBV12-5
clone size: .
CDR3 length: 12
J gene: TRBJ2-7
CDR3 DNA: TGTGCTAGTGGTTTGGATAGCTACGAGCAGTACTTC
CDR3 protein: CASGLDSYEQYF

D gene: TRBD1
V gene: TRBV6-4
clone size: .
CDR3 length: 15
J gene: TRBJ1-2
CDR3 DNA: TGTGCCAGCAGTGACTCGGGGACAGGGGTACGAGGCTACACCTTC
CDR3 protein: CASSDSGTGVRGYTF

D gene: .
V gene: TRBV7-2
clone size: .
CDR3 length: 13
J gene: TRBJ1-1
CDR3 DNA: TGTGCCAGCAGCTTAGGGACACCGCGGGAAGCTTTCTTT
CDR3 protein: CASSLGTPREAFF

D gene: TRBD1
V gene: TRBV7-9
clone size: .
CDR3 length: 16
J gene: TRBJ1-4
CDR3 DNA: TGTGCCAGCAGCCCACGACAGGGAAACACTAATGAAAAACTGTTTTTT
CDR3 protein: CASSPRQGNTNEKLFF

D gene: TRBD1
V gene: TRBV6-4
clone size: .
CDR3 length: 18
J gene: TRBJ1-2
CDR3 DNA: TGTGCCAGCAGTCTACTCCGGGACAGACACATAAAAAACTATGGCTACACCTTC
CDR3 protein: CASSLLRDRHIKNYGYTF

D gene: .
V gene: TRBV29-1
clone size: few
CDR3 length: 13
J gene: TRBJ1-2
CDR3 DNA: TGCAGCGTTGTGGGCCTCCTGGCTCGGGGTTACACCTTC
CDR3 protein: CSVVGLLARGYTF

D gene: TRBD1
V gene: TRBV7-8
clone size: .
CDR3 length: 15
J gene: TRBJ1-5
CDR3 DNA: TGTGCCAGCAGCGTACAGGGGGCTCGGAATCAGCCCCAGCATTTT
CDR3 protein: CASSVQGARNQPQHF

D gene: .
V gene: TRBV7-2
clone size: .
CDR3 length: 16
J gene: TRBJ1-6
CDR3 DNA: TGTGCCAGCAGCCCGAGGCAGGACACCCTAGTTTCACCCCTCCACTTT
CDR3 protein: CASSPRQDTLVSPLHF